The 10 T cell receptor beta chains below come from one sample, sequenced in a study of T cell repertoires in aging, cancer and after chemotherapy. TRB rearrangements spanning V, D and J were amplified using mixed TRB-A/B primers. TCRdb processed the multiplex PCR reads anew with MiXCR; each CDR3 protein has one entry. The sample holds 8,000 to 10,000 distinct CDR3 sequences, more than 25% seen once. The template was genomic DNA from peripheral blood, not RNA. Sequencing was performed on blood. The receptor source for this set is a human donor in good health.

This chain connects TRBV4-3 to TRBJ2-3; no clear D gene. Germline loops: CDR1 LGHNA, CDR2 YSLEER. This CDR3 is 12 amino acids long. The germline V and J ends were trimmed by 4 bases and 2 bases, with 4 bases remaining between them. CDR3 protein: CASSRFTDTQYF. Here the CDR3 DNA reads TGCGCCAGCAGCCGATTCACAGATACGCAGTATTTT.

This chain connects TRBV19 to TRBJ1-6; maybe TRBD1 (5 bases). Looked up from germline, CDR1 is LNHDA and CDR2 is SQIVND (reference sequence). CDR3 size: 15 residues. Trimming cost V 5 bases and J 8 bases, with 16 bases left between them. The CDR3 region has the DNA TGTGCCAGTAGTTCAGGGATCGGTGGGCATTCACCCCTCCACTTT. Translated: CASSSGIGGHSPLHF.

This clonotype was counted only a few times. This chain joins TRBV15 and TRBJ1-1; possibly TRBD1 for D (5 bases). The CDR3 is made up of 16 amino acids. CDR1 LNHNV and CDR2 YYDKDF come from the germline V gene (reference sequence). The ends were cut back, 1 base at V and 4 bases at J, with 16 bases in the middle. The CDR3 region has the DNA TGTGCCACCAGCAGAGCAGGTGGCAGGGAGGGCACTGAAGCTTTCTTT. Translated: CATSRAGGREGTEAFF.

The chain combines TRBV18 with TRBJ2-3; perhaps D is TRBD1 or TRBD2 (5 bases each). This CDR3 spans 14 amino acids. Germline V gives CDR1 KGHSH, CDR2 LQKENI. V lost 3 bases and J 3 bases, leaving 10 bases between the germline ends. The CDR3 coding sequence is TGTGCCAGCTCACCGGCCGGGGCGACAGATACGCAGTATTTT. Translation gives CASSPAGATDTQYF.

The chain recombines TRBV19 with TRBJ1-2; 8 bases are shared with TRBD1. Per the germline V gene, CDR1 is LNHDA and CDR2 is SQIVND (reference sequence). V shed 9 bases, J shed 5 bases, and the junction held 14 bases outside the gene matches. This CDR3 spans 15 amino acids. The CDR3 region is CASSLEGTGGYGYTF. The CDR3 DNA sequence: TGTGCCAGCAGCTTAGAGGGAACAGGGGGGTATGGCTACACCTTC.

The chain employs TRBV19 and TRBJ1-5, with D maybe TRBD1 (5 bases). Trimming took 6 bases from V and 5 from J, leaving 17 bases between them. There are 15 residues in the CDR3. Germline V gene sequence: CDR1 LNHDA, CDR2 SQIVND (reference sequence). The CDR3, as DNA: TGTGCCAGTAGCCCTCGGGGGAGAAAGGATCAGCCCCAGCATTTT. Encoded protein: CASSPRGRKDQPQHF.

The CDR3 reads CASSKGGSTNEKLFF. DNA for the CDR3: TGCGCCAGCAGCAAGGGGGGGTCAACTAATGAAAAACTGTTTTTT. V and J are TRBV5-1 and TRBJ1-4, with D perhaps matching TRBD1 (6 bases). The V gene's germline CDR1 is SGHRS and CDR2 YFSETQ. V lost 4 bases and J lost 0, with 10 bases in between. The CDR3 has 15 residues.

The rearrangement uses TRBV11-1 and TRBJ2-3; D gene unclear. CDR1 is SGHAT, CDR2 FQDESV, per germline (reference sequence). CDR3 length: 15 residues. V shed 1 base and J shed 6 bases, with 14 bases lying between them. CDR3 nucleotides: TGTGCCAGCAGCTTAGGAGGCAGCTCAGCGGATACGCAGTATTTT. This encodes CASSLGGSSADTQYF.

By sample fraction, this clonotype is medium-sized. The V and J genes are TRBV12-3 or TRBV12-4 and TRBJ2-7; D remains ambiguous. This CDR3 has 12 residues. Trimming took 6 bases from V and 0 from J, leaving 6 bases between them. This CDR3 is CASRVSSYEQYF. The DNA of the CDR3 is TGTGCCAGCAGGGTAAGCTCCTACGAGCAGTACTTC.

Note on this clonotype: Its ends do not fully match the called genes, so a read error is possible. The V call is TRBV6-6, the J call TRBJ1-1; the D gene is possibly TRBD1 (6 bases). The CDR3 covers 14 residues. Looked up from germline, CDR1 is MNHNY and CDR2 is SVGAGI (reference sequence). The CDR3 loop reads CTSSLGAGVTEAFF. In DNA form, the CDR3 reads TGTACCAGCAGTTTAGGGGCAGGGGTAACTGAAGCTTTCTTT.